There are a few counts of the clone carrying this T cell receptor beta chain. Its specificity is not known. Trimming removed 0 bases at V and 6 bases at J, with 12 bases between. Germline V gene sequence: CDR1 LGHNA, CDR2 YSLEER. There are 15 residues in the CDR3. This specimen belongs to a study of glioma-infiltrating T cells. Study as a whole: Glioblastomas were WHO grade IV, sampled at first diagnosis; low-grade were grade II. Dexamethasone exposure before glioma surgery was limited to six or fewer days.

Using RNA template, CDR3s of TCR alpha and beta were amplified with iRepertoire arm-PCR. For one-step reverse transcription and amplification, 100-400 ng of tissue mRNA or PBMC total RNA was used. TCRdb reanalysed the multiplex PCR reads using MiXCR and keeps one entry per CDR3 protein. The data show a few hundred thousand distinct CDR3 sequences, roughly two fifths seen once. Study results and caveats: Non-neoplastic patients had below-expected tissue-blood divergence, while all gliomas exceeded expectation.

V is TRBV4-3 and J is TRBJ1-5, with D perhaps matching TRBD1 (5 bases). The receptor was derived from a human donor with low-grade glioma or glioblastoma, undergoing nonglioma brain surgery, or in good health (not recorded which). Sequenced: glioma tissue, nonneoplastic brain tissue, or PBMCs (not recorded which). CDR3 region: CASSQDRGGSQPQHF. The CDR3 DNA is TGCGCCAGCAGCCAAGATCGGGGGGGGTCTCAGCCCCAGCATTTT.